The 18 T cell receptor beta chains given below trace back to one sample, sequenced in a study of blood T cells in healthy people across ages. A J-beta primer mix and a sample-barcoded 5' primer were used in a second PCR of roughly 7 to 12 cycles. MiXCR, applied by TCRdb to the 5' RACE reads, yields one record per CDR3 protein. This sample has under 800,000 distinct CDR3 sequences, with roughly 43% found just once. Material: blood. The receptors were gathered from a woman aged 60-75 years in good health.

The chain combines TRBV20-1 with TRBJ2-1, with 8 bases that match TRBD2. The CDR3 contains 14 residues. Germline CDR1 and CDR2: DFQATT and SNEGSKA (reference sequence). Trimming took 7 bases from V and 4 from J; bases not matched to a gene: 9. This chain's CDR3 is CSETSGLGYNEQFF. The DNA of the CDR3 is TGCAGTGAAACTAGCGGTCTCGGATACAATGAGCAGTTCTTC.

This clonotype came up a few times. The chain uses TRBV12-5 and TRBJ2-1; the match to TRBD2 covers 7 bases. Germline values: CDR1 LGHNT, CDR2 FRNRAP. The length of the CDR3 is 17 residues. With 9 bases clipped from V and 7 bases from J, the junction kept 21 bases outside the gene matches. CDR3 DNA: TGTGCTAGCGACCCAAAAGGTGGGGGGGAGTCATTGAATGAGCAGTTCTTC. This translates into CASDPKGGGESLNEQFF. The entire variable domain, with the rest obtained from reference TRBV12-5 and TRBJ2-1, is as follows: DARVTQTPRHKVTEMGQEVTMRCQPILGHNTVFWYRQTMMQGLELLAYFRNRAPLDDSGMPKDRFSAEMPDATLATLKIQPSEPRDSAVYFCASDPKGGGESLNEQFFGPGTRLTVL.

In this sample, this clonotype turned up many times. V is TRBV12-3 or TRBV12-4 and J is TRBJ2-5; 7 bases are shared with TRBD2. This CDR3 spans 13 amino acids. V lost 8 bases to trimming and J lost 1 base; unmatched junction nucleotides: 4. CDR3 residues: CASARGVQETQYF. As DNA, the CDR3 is TGTGCCAGCGCCCGGGGGGTCCAAGAGACCCAGTACTTC.

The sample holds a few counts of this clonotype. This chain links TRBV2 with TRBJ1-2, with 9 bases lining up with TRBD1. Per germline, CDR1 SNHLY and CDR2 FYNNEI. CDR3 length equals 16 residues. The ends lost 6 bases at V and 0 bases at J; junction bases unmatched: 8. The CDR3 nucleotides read TGTGCCAGCAGCCAAAACAGGGGGCAGACTAACTATGGCTACACCTTC. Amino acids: CASSQNRGQTNYGYTF.

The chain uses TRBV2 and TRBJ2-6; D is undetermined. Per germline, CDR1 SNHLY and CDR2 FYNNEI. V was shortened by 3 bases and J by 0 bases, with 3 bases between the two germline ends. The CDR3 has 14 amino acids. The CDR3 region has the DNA TGTGCCAGCAGTGAGCCCTCTGGGGCCAACGTCCTGACTTTC. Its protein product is CASSEPSGANVLTF. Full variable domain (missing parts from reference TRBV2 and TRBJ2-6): EPEVTQTPSHQVTQMGQEVILRCVPISNHLYFYWYRQILGQKVEFLVSFYNNEISEKSEIFDDQFSVERPDGSNFTLKIRSTKLEDSAMYFCASSEPSGANVLTFGAGSRLTVL.

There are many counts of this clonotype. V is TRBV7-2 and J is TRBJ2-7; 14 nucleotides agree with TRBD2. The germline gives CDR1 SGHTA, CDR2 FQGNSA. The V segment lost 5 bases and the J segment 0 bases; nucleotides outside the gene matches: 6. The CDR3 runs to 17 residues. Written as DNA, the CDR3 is TGTGCCAGCAGCCTCGGGACTAGCGGGAGTGGCTCCTACGAGCAGTACTTC. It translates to CASSLGTSGSGSYEQYF.

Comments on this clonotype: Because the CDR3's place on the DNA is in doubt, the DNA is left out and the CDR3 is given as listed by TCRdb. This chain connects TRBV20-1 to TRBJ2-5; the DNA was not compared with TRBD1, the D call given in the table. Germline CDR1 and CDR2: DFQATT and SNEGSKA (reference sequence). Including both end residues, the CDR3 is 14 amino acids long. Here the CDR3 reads CSASGQGGVETQYF.

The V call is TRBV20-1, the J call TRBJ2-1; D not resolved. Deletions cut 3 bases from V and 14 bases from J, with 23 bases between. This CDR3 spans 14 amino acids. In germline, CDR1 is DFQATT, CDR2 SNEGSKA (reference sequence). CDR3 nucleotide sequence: TGCAGTGCTAGTAAGAATAAAGGATCCCTACAGAAGTTCTTC. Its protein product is CSASKNKGSLQKFF.

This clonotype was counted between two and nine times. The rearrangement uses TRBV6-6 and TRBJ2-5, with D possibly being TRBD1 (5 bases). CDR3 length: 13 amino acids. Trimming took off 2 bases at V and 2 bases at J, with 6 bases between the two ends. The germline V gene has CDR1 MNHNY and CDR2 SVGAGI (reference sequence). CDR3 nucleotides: TGTGCCAGCAGTTACAACAGGCAAGAGACCCAGTACTTC. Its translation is CASSYNRQETQYF.

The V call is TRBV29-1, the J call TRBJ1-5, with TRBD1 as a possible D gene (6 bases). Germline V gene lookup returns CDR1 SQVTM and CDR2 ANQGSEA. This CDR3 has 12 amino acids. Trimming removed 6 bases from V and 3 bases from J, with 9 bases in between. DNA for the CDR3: TGCAGCGTGGGACACTCCAATCAGCCCCAGCATTTT. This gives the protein CSVGHSNQPQHF.

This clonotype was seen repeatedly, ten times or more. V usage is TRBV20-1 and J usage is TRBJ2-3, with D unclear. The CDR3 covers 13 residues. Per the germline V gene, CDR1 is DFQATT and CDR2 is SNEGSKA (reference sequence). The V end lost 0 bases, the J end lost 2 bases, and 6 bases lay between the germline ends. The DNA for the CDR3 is TGCAGTGCTAGAGACACCTACACAGATACGCAGTATTTT. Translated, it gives CSARDTYTDTQYF.

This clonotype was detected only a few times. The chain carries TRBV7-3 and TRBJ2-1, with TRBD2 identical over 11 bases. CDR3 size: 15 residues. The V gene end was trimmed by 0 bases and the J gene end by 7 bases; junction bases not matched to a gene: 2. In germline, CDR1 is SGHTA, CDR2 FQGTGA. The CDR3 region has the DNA TGTGCCAGCAGCTTAACGACTAGCGGGAAAAATGAGCAGTTCTTC. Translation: CASSLTTSGKNEQFF.

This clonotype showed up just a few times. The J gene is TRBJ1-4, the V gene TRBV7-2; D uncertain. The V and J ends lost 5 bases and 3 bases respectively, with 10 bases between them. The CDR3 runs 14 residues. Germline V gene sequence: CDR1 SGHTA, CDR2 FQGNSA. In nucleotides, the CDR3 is TGTGCCAGCAGCCCCCCCCAGCCTAATGAAAAACTGTTTTTT. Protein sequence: CASSPPQPNEKLFF.

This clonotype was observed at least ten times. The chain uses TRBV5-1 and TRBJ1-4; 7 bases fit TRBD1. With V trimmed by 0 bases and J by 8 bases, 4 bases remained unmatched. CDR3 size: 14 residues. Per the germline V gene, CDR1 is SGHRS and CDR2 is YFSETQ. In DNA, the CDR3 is TGCGCCAGCAGCTTGGGTGAGACAGGGGAAAAACTGTTTTTT. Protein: CASSLGETGEKLFF.

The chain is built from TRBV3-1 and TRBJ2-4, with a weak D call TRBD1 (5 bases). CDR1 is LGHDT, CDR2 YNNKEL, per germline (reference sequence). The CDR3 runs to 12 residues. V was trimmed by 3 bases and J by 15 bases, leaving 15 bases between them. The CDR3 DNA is TGTGCCAGCAGCCACAGGGTGAACGAGCGGTACTTC. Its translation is CASSHRVNERYF. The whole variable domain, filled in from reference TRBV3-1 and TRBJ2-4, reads DTAVSQTPKYLVTQMGNDKSIKCEQNLGHDTMYWYKQDSKKFLKIMFSYNNKELIINETVPNRFSPKSPDKAHLNLHINSLELGDSAVYFCASSHRVNERYFGAGTRLSVL.

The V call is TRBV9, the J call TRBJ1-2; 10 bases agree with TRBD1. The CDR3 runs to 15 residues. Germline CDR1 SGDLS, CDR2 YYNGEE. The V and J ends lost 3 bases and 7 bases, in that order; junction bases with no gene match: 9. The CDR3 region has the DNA TGTGCCAGCAGCGGAGTCCGGGACAGGGGATTTGGCTACACCTTC. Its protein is CASSGVRDRGFGYTF.

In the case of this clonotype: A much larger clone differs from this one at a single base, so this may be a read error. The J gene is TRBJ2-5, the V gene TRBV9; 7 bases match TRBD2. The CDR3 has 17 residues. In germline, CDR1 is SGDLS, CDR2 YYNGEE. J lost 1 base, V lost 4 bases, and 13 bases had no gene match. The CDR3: CASSPPGLTGGQETQYF. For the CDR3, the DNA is TGTGCCAGCAGCCCCCCAGGACTAACGGGGGGCCAAGAGACCCAGTACTTC.

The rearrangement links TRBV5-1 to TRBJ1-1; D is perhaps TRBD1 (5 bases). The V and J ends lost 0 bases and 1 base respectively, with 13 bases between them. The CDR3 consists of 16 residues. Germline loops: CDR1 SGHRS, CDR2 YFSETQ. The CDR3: CASSLVRGTTNTEAFF. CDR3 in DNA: TGCGCCAGCAGCTTGGTTAGGGGCACGACGAACACTGAAGCTTTCTTT.